This T cell receptor (beta chain) was recovered during a study of T cell changes during pregnancy in multiple sclerosis. The assay was immunoSEQ multiplex PCR, and TCRdb's table has in-frame clones only and misses some. The repertoire holds around 12,000 clones, around nine tenths seen once, with about 8.1% in the top ten. The junction had 4 bases not matched to a gene; V was cut back by 1 base and J by 6 bases. There are 15 residues in the CDR3. CDR1 and CDR2 (germline): SEHNR, FQNEAQ (reference sequence). V and J are TRBV7-9 and TRBJ1-5, with 9 bases matching TRBD1. This clonotype was sampled from a female donor with multiple sclerosis, enrolled in a pregnancy study. The starting material was CD8+ T cells from peripheral blood mononuclear cells, obtained in the first trimester of pregnancy. DNA of the CDR3: TGTGCCAGCAGCTTAGGGACAGGGGCGTTTCAGCCCCAGCATTTT. Amino acids: CASSLGTGAFQPQHF.